This TCR beta chain was retrieved from a study of shared clonotypes between healthy human individuals. The data were produced by immunoSEQ multiplex PCR, yet TCRdb's version contains in-frame clones alone and is incomplete. The table shows hundreds of thousands of clones, with roughly 92% occurring only once. Naive CD8 cells lacked CD45RO, underwent positive selection for CCR7 and left out terminally differentiated effector memory CD45RA+ cells. This receptor was taken from a man under 40 in good health. Sequences were obtained from naive CD8+ T cells sorted from blood.

The CDR3 reads CASSSVAGGPGWEQFF. The CDR3 coding sequence is TGTGCCAGCAGTTCGGTAGCGGGAGGGCCGGGTTGGGAGCAGTTCTTC. This rearrangement joins TRBV27 to TRBJ2-1; 11 bases fit TRBD2. With V trimmed by 4 bases and J by 10 bases, 12 bases remained unmatched. The V gene's germline CDR1 is MNHEY and CDR2 SMNVEV (reference sequence). This CDR3 is 16 amino acids long.